What follows are 3 T cell receptor beta chains derived from one specimen sequenced in a study of cytomegalovirus exposure and HLA in healthy donors. Amplification used 60 Vbeta primers and 13 Jbeta primers. Assay used: immunoSEQ multiplex PCR; TCRdb lists only in-frame clones, some missing. The data hold about 180,000 clones, with about 85% observed a single time. Material for sequencing was PBMCs. All receptors come from a boy aged 2 to 10 in good health and CMV-seronegative.

This clone was counted a single time. V usage is TRBV30 and J usage is TRBJ2-1, with D perhaps matching TRBD1 (6 bases). Trimming pared 5 bases from V and 7 bases from J, leaving 12 bases between. The CDR3 totals 12 residues. In germline, CDR1 is GTSNPN, CDR2 SVGIG (reference sequence). The CDR3 DNA reads TGTGCCTGGCCCATCCAGGGGAATGAGCAGTTCTTC. Protein sequence: CAWPIQGNEQFF. Drawing the rest from reference TRBV30 and TRBJ2-1, the complete variable domain is SQTIHQWPATLVQPVGSPLSLECTVEGTSNPNLYWYRQAAGRGLQLLFYSVGIGQISSEVPQNLSASRPQDRQFILSSKKLLLSDSGFYLCAWPIQGNEQFFGPGTRLTVL.

For the CDR3, the DNA is TGTGCCAGCAGTGGGGGTCTGCTAGCGGGGTACAATGAGCAGTTCTTC. Translation: CASSGGLLAGYNEQFF. The V gene is TRBV6-1, the J gene TRBJ2-1; 9 bases are a match to TRBD2. The V gene end was trimmed by 4 bases and the J gene end by 4 bases; junction bases not matched to a gene: 8. CDR1 is MNHNS, CDR2 SASEGT, per germline. The CDR3 sequence is 16 residues long.

This clone was detected only a few times. The V and J genes are TRBV6-4 and TRBJ1-1, with D possibly being TRBD1 (5 bases). V was trimmed by 0 bases and J by 4 bases, leaving 9 bases between them. CDR1 MRHNA and CDR2 SNTAGT come from the germline V gene. The CDR3 sequence is 14 residues long. The CDR3 loop is CASSDSGGGTEAFF. CDR3 DNA sequence: TGTGCCAGCAGTGACTCGGGGGGGGGCACTGAAGCTTTCTTT.